The source of this T cell receptor beta chain is a study of blood T cell repertoires in COVID-19. The method was immunoSEQ multiplex PCR; TCRdb's version includes in-frame clones alone and lacks a portion of them. Among 67,000 or so clones listed, over 65% were seen once. The CDR3 length is 13 residues. V lost 2 bases, J lost 8 bases, and 12 bases lay in between. V and J are TRBV12-3 or TRBV12-4 and TRBJ1-2, with TRBD1 as a possible D gene (6 bases). The sample taken for sequencing was peripheral blood. The TCR originated in a woman in her seventies with acute or convalescent COVID-19. The CDR3 bases are TGTGCCAGCAGTTTAAGCAGGGGCTGGGGCTACACCTTC. Its protein is CASSLSRGWGYTF.